The next 30 T cell receptor beta chains were all read from a single sample in a study of T-cell reconstitution after alpha-beta-depleted transplantation in children. The TCRbeta library incorporated unique molecular identifiers. One entry per CDR3 protein, called by TCRdb with MiXCR from the PCR reads. The data hold 490,000 or so distinct CDR3 sequences, with about 10% observed a single time. The sequences come from PBMCs, collected before TCRalphabeta/CD19-depleted stem cell transplant. These receptors were taken from a child aged 2-9 years with inherited bone marrow failure, due to receive a stem cell transplant.

This clonotype was counted many times. The chain carries TRBV2 and TRBJ2-7; 11 positions match TRBD1. V was pared by 5 bases and J by 3 bases, with 9 bases of the junction left unmatched. The CDR3 is 16 residues long. The germline V gene has CDR1 SNHLY and CDR2 FYNNEI. The CDR3 region has the DNA TGTGCCAGCAGTCCGCGGACAGGGGGCGTTATCTACGAGCAGTACTTC. Residues: CASSPRTGGVIYEQYF.

This clonotype was picked up many times. The V call is TRBV9, the J call TRBJ2-3; 13 nucleotides match TRBD2. V lost 2 bases, J lost 0 bases, and 12 bases stayed unmatched. CDR3 size: 20 residues. Germline V gives CDR1 SGDLS, CDR2 YYNGEE. The CDR3 is CASSVKSGTSGIFSTDTQYF. DNA for the CDR3: TGTGCCAGCAGCGTCAAGTCTGGGACTAGCGGGATCTTCAGCACAGATACGCAGTATTTT.

The table lists this clonotype with many counts. The chain links TRBV4-1 to TRBJ2-7; 8 nucleotides line up with TRBD2. The V gene end was trimmed by 4 bases and the J gene end by 3 bases; junction bases not matched to a gene: 8. This CDR3 region has 15 residues. Germline lookup yields CDR1 MGHRA and CDR2 YSYEKL. CDR3 DNA: TGCGCCAGCAGCCGGGAAGCGGGAGTTGGCTACGAGCAGTACTTC. Translated, it gives CASSREAGVGYEQYF.

This clonotype has just a few counts. The CDR3 nucleotides are TGTGGGACGAAGCGGGAGGGCTGGCACGAGCAGTACTTC. Protein: CGTKREGWHEQYF. The chain has TRBV27 and TRBJ2-7; 10 bases map to TRBD2. CDR3 length: 13 amino acids. Germline V lookup: CDR1 MNHEY, CDR2 SMNVEV (reference sequence).

At least ten counts were recorded for this clonotype. The rearrangement links TRBV10-1 to TRBJ2-3; D is undetermined. Germline CDR1 reads WNHNN; CDR2 reads SYGVQD (reference sequence). The CDR3 has 15 residues. The germline V and J ends were trimmed by 3 bases and 0 bases, with 10 bases remaining between them. CDR3 DNA: TGCGCCAGCAGTGAATTTCCAGAAAGCACAGATACGCAGTATTTT. It codes for CASSEFPESTDTQYF.

This clonotype was seen repeatedly, ten times or more. The rearrangement uses TRBV7-8 and TRBJ2-5; D not resolved. This CDR3 region has 16 residues. Trimming cost V 0 bases and J 5 bases, with 16 bases left between them. Germline V gene data show CDR1 as SGHVS and CDR2 as FQNEAQ. The CDR3 loop is CASSLAPGNPSETQYF. CDR3 DNA: TGTGCCAGCAGCTTAGCCCCAGGCAACCCAAGCGAGACCCAGTACTTC.

This clonotype came up many times. The CDR3, as DNA: TGCAGCGTTGAACAGGCCTACAATGAGCAGTTCTTC. It translates to CSVEQAYNEQFF. This chain connects TRBV29-1 to TRBJ2-1; D gene ambiguous. V lost 2 bases and J 2 bases, leaving 4 bases between the germline ends. The germline gives CDR1 SQVTM, CDR2 ANQGSEA. The CDR3 is 12 residues long.

V and J are TRBV10-3 and TRBJ1-2; 7 bases line up with TRBD1. From germline, CDR1 is ENHRY and CDR2 SYGVKD. V lost 5 bases to trimming and J lost 5 bases; unmatched junction nucleotides: 8. This CDR3 has 14 amino acids. The CDR3 region is CAISPGQEYYGYTF. The CDR3 DNA reads as TGTGCCATCAGTCCTGGACAGGAGTATTATGGCTACACCTTC.

This clonotype was detected ten times or more. J is TRBJ2-5 and V is TRBV28, with D uncertain. Germline V lookup: CDR1 MDHEN, CDR2 SYDVKM. Trimming took off 3 bases at V and 2 bases at J, with 13 bases between the two ends. This CDR3 spans 15 amino acids. The DNA for the CDR3 is TGTGCCAGCAGTTTTGTCGCGGATATGCAAGAGACCCAGTACTTC. It translates to CASSFVADMQETQYF. Combining the CDR3 with reference TRBV28 and TRBJ2-5 gives the whole variable domain DVKVTQSSRYLVKRTGEKVFLECVQDMDHENMFWYRQDPGLGLRLIYFSYDVKMKEKGDIPEGYSVSREKKERFSLILESASTNQTSMYLCASSFVADMQETQYFGPGTRLLVL.

In this sample, this clonotype turned up many times. The chain is built from TRBV7-9 and TRBJ2-5, with a tentative D call TRBD2 (5 bases). The ends were cut back, 4 bases at V and 1 base at J, with 7 bases in the middle. CDR3 size: 13 residues. CDR1 SEHNR and CDR2 FQNEAQ come from the germline V gene (reference sequence). The CDR3 sequence is CASSSAAQETQYF. For the CDR3, the DNA is TGTGCCAGCAGCTCAGCGGCCCAAGAGACCCAGTACTTC.

This clonotype showed up just a few times. The V call is TRBV20-1, the J call TRBJ2-5; D not resolved. Trimming stripped 0 bases from V and 1 base from J, with 12 bases between. The germline V gene encodes CDR1 DFQATT and CDR2 SNEGSKA (reference sequence). The CDR3 covers 15 residues. The CDR3 is CSARDPRRIQETQYF. CDR3 nucleotides: TGCAGTGCTAGAGATCCCCGACGGATCCAAGAGACCCAGTACTTC.

At least ten counts were recorded for this clonotype. V usage is TRBV28 and J usage is TRBJ2-3; 8 bases align to TRBD1. V lost 5 bases to trimming and J lost 2 bases; unmatched junction nucleotides: 9. The CDR3 totals 16 residues. Germline-derived CDR1 and CDR2 are MDHEN and SYDVKM. CDR3 region: CASSLPRTGFTDTQYF. CDR3 nucleotide sequence: TGTGCCAGCAGTCTCCCGCGGACAGGGTTCACAGATACGCAGTATTTT.

The chain links TRBV20-1 to TRBJ1-6, with D perhaps matching TRBD1 (6 bases). Germline V gene sequence: CDR1 DFQATT, CDR2 SNEGSKA (reference sequence). The length of the CDR3 is 14 residues. V was pared by 2 bases and J by 7 bases, with 12 bases between. In DNA form, the CDR3 reads TGCAGTGCTAGACCGACAGGTTGGAATTCACCCCTCCACTTT. This sequence encodes CSARPTGWNSPLHF.

In regard to this clonotype: Since a much larger clone is just one base distant, this may be a read error. The chain employs TRBV4-1 and TRBJ2-1; D gene uncertain. The CDR3 is 15 residues long. Germline V gene data show CDR1 as MGHRA and CDR2 as YSYEKL. Here the CDR3 reads CASSQDGVSYNEHFF. The CDR3 DNA is TGCGCCAGCAGCCAAGATGGGGTTTCCTACAATGAGCATTTCTTC.

Ten or more counts support this clonotype. The rearrangement uses TRBV20-1 and TRBJ1-1; the D gene is possibly TRBD1 (6 bases). Germline CDR1 is DFQATT and CDR2 is SNEGSKA (reference sequence). V lost 5 bases and J lost 7, with 17 bases in between. This CDR3 has 13 residues. CDR3 nucleotide sequence: TGCAGTGCTCAATCGGGGGGGCGCGTTGAAGCTTTCTTT. It specifies CSAQSGGRVEAFF.

This clonotype was found a few times. The rearrangement links TRBV30 to TRBJ1-1; no firm D call. The CDR3 has 14 residues. V lost 2 bases, J lost 0 bases, and 10 bases lay in between. Germline CDR1 GTSNPN, CDR2 SVGIG (reference sequence). For the CDR3, the DNA is TGTGCCTGGAGTCGTAGCATAATGAACACTGAAGCTTTCTTT. Amino acid sequence: CAWSRSIMNTEAFF.

Concerning this clonotype itself: The CDR3 end shows no conserved phenylalanine or tryptophan, and so a read error is likely. The chain combines TRBV6-1 with TRBJ2-1; possibly TRBD2 for D (5 bases). This CDR3 region has 13 residues. V dropped 5 bases and J dropped 7 bases, with 12 bases sitting between them. CDR1 and CDR2 from the germline V gene are MNHNS and SASEGT. CDR3 sequence (DNA): TGTGCCAGCAGTCCCGGGGTATCGAATGAGCAGTTCTTG. Translation gives CASSPGVSNEQFL.

The table lists this clonotype with many counts. This chain connects TRBV5-1 to TRBJ2-5; D remains ambiguous. The V gene lost 4 bases and the J gene lost 0 bases, with 4 bases spanning the gap. The CDR3 sequence is 12 residues long. From germline, CDR1 is SGHRS and CDR2 YFSETQ. In nucleotides, the CDR3 is TGCGCCAGCAGCGCCTACCAAGAGACCCAGTACTTC. It codes for CASSAYQETQYF.

This clonotype was recorded many times. The chain couples TRBV12-3 or TRBV12-4 to TRBJ2-7, with TRBD2 identical over 8 bases. V shed 6 bases and J 0 bases; nucleotides not matched to a gene: 7. This CDR3 contains 15 residues. Here the CDR3 reads CASRPTSGSSYEQYF. CDR3 bases: TGTGCCAGCAGACCTACTAGCGGAAGCTCCTACGAGCAGTACTTC.

In this sample, this clonotype turned up many times. This sequence joins TRBV15 and TRBJ2-1; the match to TRBD2 covers 10 bases. V lost 4 bases, J lost 4 bases, and 7 bases stayed unmatched. The CDR3 has 16 amino acids. Germline loops: CDR1 LNHNV, CDR2 YYDKDF (reference sequence). Written as DNA, the CDR3 is TGTGCCACCAGCAAGCGTAAGCGGGAGGGTTACAATGAGCAGTTCTTC. It specifies CATSKRKREGYNEQFF.

Turning to this clonotype: Since the CDR3 does not end with the conserved phenylalanine or tryptophan, this likely comes from a read error. This chain uses TRBV15 with TRBJ2-7, with unresolved D. The germline V gene has CDR1 LNHNV and CDR2 YYDKDF (reference sequence). This CDR3 region has 13 residues. Between the trimmed V and J ends, which lost 0 bases and 5 bases, there was a span of 8 bases. The CDR3 DNA sequence: TGTGCCACCAGCAGAGATAACCCCGACGAGCAGTACCTC. Residues: CATSRDNPDEQYL.

This clonotype was detected many times. V is TRBV5-1 and J is TRBJ2-1; TRBD2 matches 7 bases. Germline V gene sequence: CDR1 SGHRS, CDR2 YFSETQ. The V segment lost 4 bases and the J segment 2 bases; nucleotides outside the gene matches: 9. CDR3 length: 16 amino acids. The DNA of the CDR3 is TGCGCCAGCAGCCTGGAAACTAGCGTAACCTACAATGAGCAGTTCTTC. This encodes CASSLETSVTYNEQFF.

This clonotype was counted many times. The rearrangement links TRBV27 to TRBJ2-5, with 7 nucleotides matching TRBD2. The CDR3 contains 15 residues. Germline CDR1 is MNHEY and CDR2 is SMNVEV (reference sequence). J gave up 2 bases and V 5 bases, and 8 bases lay outside the gene matches. The CDR3, as DNA: TGTGCCAGCAGTCCTCCGGGACTACCTCAAGAGACCCAGTACTTC. It is translated as CASSPPGLPQETQYF.

This clonotype was seen a single time. This may be a read error, as it is one base from a much larger clone. The genes are TRBV6-2 or TRBV6-3 and TRBJ2-2; a possible D gene is TRBD2 (6 bases). There are 13 residues in the CDR3. Looked up from germline, CDR1 is MNHEY and CDR2 is SVGEGT. The CDR3 nucleotides read TGTGCCAGCAGGCGCAGGAACACCGGGGGGCTGTTTTTT. This sequence encodes CASRRRNTGGLFF.

The chain couples TRBV7-9 to TRBJ2-7; unclear D gene. From germline, CDR1 is SEHNR and CDR2 FQNEAQ (reference sequence). Trimming took off 1 base at V and 0 bases at J, with 10 bases between the two ends. CDR3 length: 15 amino acids. The CDR3 protein is CASSLDPGLSYEQYF. DNA for the CDR3: TGTGCCAGCAGCTTAGATCCGGGCCTCTCCTACGAGCAGTACTTC. Drawing the rest from reference TRBV7-9 and TRBJ2-7, the complete variable domain is DTGVSQNPRHKITKRGQNVTFRCDPISEHNRLYWYRQTLGQGPEFLTYFQNEAQLEKSRLLSDRFSAERPKGSFSTLEIQRTEQGDSAMYLCASSLDPGLSYEQYFGPGTRLTVT.

This clonotype has a count of ten or more. The chain uses TRBV5-1 and TRBJ2-1; D not resolved. Trimming stripped 1 base from V and 3 bases from J, with 11 bases between. The CDR3 covers 15 residues. Germline V lookup: CDR1 SGHRS, CDR2 YFSETQ. In DNA, the CDR3 is TGCGCCAGCAGCTTGCGGACGGCCTTCTACAATGAGCAGTTCTTC. Amino acid sequence: CASSLRTAFYNEQFF.

This clonotype occurred many times. The CDR3 DNA reads as TGTGCCAGCAGCCAAGGATTAGCGCGGCCGAGTCCCTACGAGCAGTACTTC. This translates into CASSQGLARPSPYEQYF. The chain uses TRBV4-2 and TRBJ2-7; D might be TRBD2 (5 bases). The CDR3 contains 17 residues. V lost 1 base, J lost 2 bases, and 18 bases lay in between. Looked up from germline, CDR1 is LGHNA and CDR2 is YNFKEQ.

In its sample, this clonotype was seen many times. V and J are TRBV28 and TRBJ2-1; D not certain. Germline V CDR1 and CDR2: MDHEN, SYDVKM. The CDR3 consists of 11 residues. Trimming stripped 3 bases from V and 8 bases from J, with 5 bases between. CDR3 sequence (DNA): TGTGCCAGCAGTTTTTTCTATGAGCAGTTCTTC. As protein: CASSFFYEQFF.

Ten or more counts support this clonotype. The chain uses TRBV12-3 or TRBV12-4 and TRBJ2-2; TRBD1 or TRBD2 may be the D gene (5 bases each). The CDR3 totals 16 residues. V was shortened by 5 bases and J by 4 bases, with 17 bases between the two germline ends. The CDR3 region has the DNA TGTGCCAGCAGTCCCGACCGGGGCAGGGTCACCGGGGAGCTGTTTTTT. Its translation: CASSPDRGRVTGELFF.

This sequence joins TRBV20-1 and TRBJ2-2; TRBD2 agrees at 11 bases. This CDR3 spans 15 amino acids. Germline lookup yields CDR1 DFQATT and CDR2 SNEGSKA (reference sequence). The trim removed 4 bases at V and 6 bases at J, leaving 7 bases unmatched. The CDR3 protein is CSAILTSGSAGELFF. The DNA for the CDR3 is TGCAGTGCTATCCTAACTAGCGGGAGTGCCGGGGAGCTGTTTTTT.